The 28 T cell receptor beta chains below were found in one sample sequenced in a study of identical twins. TCRdb redid the calling of the 5' RACE reads with MiXCR, one entry per CDR3 protein. The sample has approximately 300,000 distinct CDR3 sequences, 7.5% to 9.5% seen once. Another study also made use of these data, one on yellow fever vaccine responses in identical twins.

Sequencing was carried out using CD8+ T cells sorted from blood. The receptors derive from a woman between 18 and 29 years old in good health.

This clonotype came up many times. This sequence joins TRBV6-1 and TRBJ2-2, with a weak D call TRBD1 (6 bases). CDR1 and CDR2 from the germline V gene are MNHNS and SASEGT. V lost 10 bases and J 6 bases, leaving 21 bases between the germline ends. The CDR3 extends over 15 amino acids. CDR3 coding DNA: TGTGCCACCACCGGGCACAGGGTATACTCCGGGGAGCTGTTTTTT. Translated: CATTGHRVYSGELFF.

The gene calls are TRBV19 and TRBJ2-7, with D perhaps TRBD1 or TRBD2 (5 bases each). The germline V and J ends were trimmed by 4 bases and 0 bases, with 7 bases remaining between them. The CDR3 is 13 amino acids. CDR1 is LNHDA, CDR2 SQIVND, per germline (reference sequence). The CDR3 nucleotides are TGTGCCAGTAGTAGGGACCCCTCCTACGAGCAGTACTTC. Protein product: CASSRDPSYEQYF.

This clonotype has ten or more counts. The chain joins TRBV12-3 or TRBV12-4 to TRBJ2-7; possible D gene TRBD1, 6 bases. The CDR3 consists of 14 residues. V was trimmed by 4 bases and J by 4 bases, leaving 14 bases between them. CDR3 sequence reads: CASSSGDLGYEQYF. The CDR3 region has the DNA TGTGCCAGCAGTTCAGGGGACCTTGGGTACGAGCAGTACTTC.

The table lists this clonotype with a few counts. The gene calls are TRBV28 and TRBJ2-7; D remains unclear. With 4 bases removed from V and 0 bases from J, the gap between germline ends came to 16 bases. Germline V gives CDR1 MDHEN, CDR2 SYDVKM. The CDR3 is 16 amino acids. The chain's CDR3 is CASSSGDSMPSYEQYF. CDR3 bases: TGTGCCAGCAGTTCAGGAGACTCAATGCCCTCCTACGAGCAGTACTTC.

This clonotype turned up a few times. The rearrangement links TRBV5-4 to TRBJ1-2; D uncertain. This CDR3 is 14 amino acids long. The germline gives CDR1 SGHNT, CDR2 YYREEE (reference sequence). V dropped 4 bases and J dropped 3 bases, with 13 bases sitting between them. The CDR3 DNA reads TGTGCCAGCAGCCCGGGTGGGTTGGACTATGGCTACACCTTC. Its translation is CASSPGGLDYGYTF.

This clonotype is deemed medium-sized (0.01 to 0.1%). The V call is TRBV6-4, the J call TRBJ2-1; no firm D call. CDR3 length: 13 amino acids. V dropped 0 bases and J dropped 5 bases, with 5 bases sitting between them. Germline CDR1 reads MRHNA; CDR2 reads SNTAGT. CDR3 sequence reads: CASSDSGHNEQFF. CDR3 bases: TGTGCCAGCAGTGACTCAGGGCACAATGAGCAGTTCTTC.

The genes are TRBV4-2 and TRBJ2-1; 7 nucleotides line up with TRBD2. V shed 0 bases, J shed 3 bases, and the junction held 8 bases outside the gene matches. The CDR3 totals 17 residues. Germline CDR1 and CDR2: LGHNA and YNFKEQ. This CDR3 reads CASSQDPLLADYNEQFF. The DNA of the CDR3 is TGTGCCAGCAGCCAAGATCCGTTGCTAGCGGACTACAATGAGCAGTTCTTC.

This clonotype was recorded many times. This chain uses TRBV29-1 with TRBJ2-3; 9 nucleotides line up with TRBD2. Per germline, CDR1 SQVTM and CDR2 ANQGSEA. This CDR3 has 15 amino acids. V lost 0 bases to trimming and J lost 4 bases; unmatched junction nucleotides: 5. As DNA, the CDR3 is TGCAGCGTTGAAGATCGTGGCGGGAGGGCAGATACGCAGTATTTT. Residues: CSVEDRGGRADTQYF.

This clonotype has a handful of counts. The V gene is TRBV29-1, the J gene TRBJ2-7; D not resolved. V gave up 0 bases and J gave up 3 bases, with 15 bases separating them. This CDR3 comprises 15 residues. Germline values: CDR1 SQVTM, CDR2 ANQGSEA. CDR3 coding DNA: TGCAGCGTTGAAGAACGCGGAATTGAGGTCTACGAGCAGTACTTC. Translating it yields CSVEERGIEVYEQYF.

Only a few counts were recorded for this clonotype. Written as DNA, the CDR3 is TGTGCCAGCAGCACGACCCTCGGGACTAGCGGGAGCCCTAGGTATGAGCAGTTCTTC. Residues: CASSTTLGTSGSPRYEQFF. V usage is TRBV3-1 and J usage is TRBJ2-1; 14 bases are shared with TRBD2. This CDR3 is 19 amino acids long. The V segment lost 5 bases and the J segment 8 bases; nucleotides outside the gene matches: 17. CDR1 LGHDT and CDR2 YNNKEL come from the germline V gene (reference sequence).

This clonotype turned up a few times. The V and J genes are TRBV5-6 and TRBJ2-2, with 10 bases identical to TRBD1. CDR1 and CDR2 from the germline V gene are SGHDT and YYEEEE. The CDR3 runs to 15 residues. V dropped 7 bases and J dropped 6; count of bases not matched to a gene: 9. The CDR3 DNA reads TGTGCCAGCGACGGACAGGGGGGTTACGCCGGGGAGCTGTTTTTT. This codes for CASDGQGGYAGELFF.

This clonotype was seen only a few times. The chain has TRBV4-1 and TRBJ2-1; 9 bases line up with TRBD2. The CDR3 sequence is 17 residues long. The junction had 7 bases not matched to a gene; V was cut back by 0 bases and J by 4 bases. In germline, CDR1 is MGHRA, CDR2 YSYEKL. CDR3 bases: TGCGCCAGCAGCCAAGAAAGACTAGCGGTACCTTACAATGAGCAGTTCTTC. Encoded protein: CASSQERLAVPYNEQFF.

This clonotype has a handful of counts. The chain uses TRBV3-1 and TRBJ1-1; D unclear. CDR1 LGHDT and CDR2 YNNKEL come from the germline V gene (reference sequence). V shed 7 bases and J shed 6 bases, with 18 bases lying between them. The CDR3 covers 14 residues. The CDR3 region has the DNA TGTGCCAGCACCCTCGGGTCAAAAAGTTCTGAAGCTTTCTTT. This gives the protein CASTLGSKSSEAFF. Complete variable domain (other parts from reference TRBV3-1 and TRBJ1-1): DTAVSQTPKYLVTQMGNDKSIKCEQNLGHDTMYWYKQDSKKFLKIMFSYNNKELIINETVPNRFSPKSPDKAHLNLHINSLELGDSAVYFCASTLGSKSSEAFFGQGTRLTVV.

This clonotype was seen repeatedly, ten times or more. The V and J genes are TRBV20-1 and TRBJ2-1; weak D call: TRBD1 (6 bases). Trimming removed 7 bases at V and 0 bases at J, with 13 bases between. The CDR3 is 14 amino acids. Germline V CDR1 and CDR2: DFQATT, SNEGSKA (reference sequence). Written as DNA, the CDR3 is TGCAGTGGGCGAACAGGGAGCTCCTACAATGAGCAGTTCTTC. It codes for CSGRTGSSYNEQFF.

There are many counts of this clonotype. V is TRBV7-9 and J is TRBJ2-7; D remains unclear. Trimming stripped 4 bases from V and 4 bases from J, with 8 bases between. Per germline, CDR1 SEHNR and CDR2 FQNEAQ (reference sequence). The CDR3 is 12 residues long. This CDR3 is CASSSTFYEQYF. CDR3 nucleotides: TGTGCCAGCAGCTCTACCTTTTACGAGCAGTACTTC.

This clonotype was seen ten or more times. The chain is built from TRBV18 and TRBJ2-7; the D call may be TRBD1 or TRBD2 (5 bases each). Trimming pared 4 bases from V and 0 bases from J, leaving 13 bases between. There are 15 residues in the CDR3. Germline V gene sequence: CDR1 KGHSH, CDR2 LQKENI. CDR3 residues: CASSLTSGSSYEQYF. The CDR3 region has the DNA TGTGCCAGCTCACTAACCTCAGGGAGCTCCTACGAGCAGTACTTC.

Ten or more counts support this clonotype. The chain is built from TRBV6-4 and TRBJ1-1; unclear D gene. V was pared by 3 bases and J by 1 base, with 6 bases between. Germline V gene sequence: CDR1 MRHNA, CDR2 SNTAGT. CDR3 length: 13 amino acids. The CDR3 DNA follows: TGTGCCAGCAGTGAAGGCAGGAACACTGAAGCTTTCTTT. Translating it yields CASSEGRNTEAFF.

This clonotype was seen only a few times. The chain uses TRBV4-2 and TRBJ2-7, with 8 positions matching TRBD2. The CDR3 contains 16 residues. V dropped 0 bases and J dropped 4; count of bases not matched to a gene: 8. Per germline, CDR1 LGHNA and CDR2 YNFKEQ. For the CDR3, the DNA is TGTGCCAGCAGCCAAGATCATTTAGCGGGGACTTACGAGCAGTACTTC. Residues: CASSQDHLAGTYEQYF.

This clonotype showed up many times. The genes are TRBV5-6 and TRBJ2-1; TRBD1 matches 8 bases. CDR1 is SGHDT, CDR2 YYEEEE, per germline. V lost 0 bases to trimming and J lost 3 bases; unmatched junction nucleotides: 5. The CDR3 contains 16 residues. The CDR3 DNA is TGTGCCAGCAGCTTGGCCAACGGACAGGGCTACAATGAGCAGTTCTTC. This encodes CASSLANGQGYNEQFF.

The J gene is TRBJ2-5, the V gene TRBV3-1; 8 nucleotides align to TRBD1. J gave up 5 bases and V 0 bases, and 8 bases lay outside the gene matches. The germline gives CDR1 LGHDT, CDR2 YNNKEL (reference sequence). The CDR3 runs to 16 residues. The CDR3 DNA reads as TGTGCCAGCAGCCAAGAGGTGACAGGGGACGGGGAGACCCAGTACTTC. It encodes CASSQEVTGDGETQYF.

This clonotype was observed at least ten times. J is TRBJ2-3 and V is TRBV29-1; D possibly matches TRBD1 or TRBD2 (6 bases each). The germline V and J ends were trimmed by 3 bases and 5 bases, with 15 bases remaining between them. The CDR3 contains 14 residues. Per the germline V gene, CDR1 is SQVTM and CDR2 is ANQGSEA. The CDR3 spells CSVDFGGPRDTQYF. The CDR3 DNA reads as TGCAGCGTTGACTTTGGGGGGCCAAGAGATACGCAGTATTTT.

This clonotype has at least ten counts. This rearrangement joins TRBV5-1 to TRBJ2-3, with TRBD1 as a possible D gene (7 bases). CDR1 and CDR2 (germline): SGHRS, YFSETQ. The CDR3 totals 17 residues. Trimming stripped 2 bases from V and 2 bases from J, with 18 bases between. Here the CDR3 reads CASSFTSGGTYTDTQYF. The CDR3 coding sequence is TGCGCCAGCAGCTTTACCTCAGGGGGGACCTACACAGATACGCAGTATTTT.

There are many counts of this clonotype. V and J are TRBV5-1 and TRBJ2-7; D may be TRBD2 (6 bases). V was clipped by 4 bases and J by 0 bases, with 14 bases between them. Germline V gene sequence: CDR1 SGHRS, CDR2 YFSETQ. The CDR3 length is 15 residues. DNA for the CDR3: TGCGCCAGCAGCCTCTCCGGGGGAACCTCCTACGAGCAGTACTTC. As protein: CASSLSGGTSYEQYF.

This clonotype appeared a few times. The chain carries TRBV28 and TRBJ2-7, with TRBD1 as a possible D gene (5 bases). V was trimmed by 5 bases and J by 8 bases, leaving 25 bases between them. This CDR3 is 16 amino acids long. CDR1 is MDHEN and CDR2 is SYDVKM in the germline V gene. The CDR3 DNA follows: TGTGCCAGCAGTCTCGCCCGGCAGGGAACGTTTACGAAGCAGTACTTC. Its protein product is CASSLARQGTFTKQYF. Filled out from reference TRBV28 and TRBJ2-7, the complete variable domain reads DVKVTQSSRYLVKRTGEKVFLECVQDMDHENMFWYRQDPGLGLRLIYFSYDVKMKEKGDIPEGYSVSREKKERFSLILESASTNQTSMYLCASSLARQGTFTKQYFGPGTRLTVT.

In this sample, this clonotype turned up a few times. This rearrangement joins TRBV29-1 to TRBJ1-3; the D is unclear. This CDR3 contains 13 residues. Trimming removed 3 bases at V and 0 bases at J, with 6 bases between. Germline V lookup: CDR1 SQVTM, CDR2 ANQGSEA. The CDR3 loop reads CSVEARSGNTIYF. DNA of the CDR3: TGCAGCGTTGAGGCCCGCTCTGGAAACACCATATATTTT.

The table lists this clonotype with many counts. V usage is TRBV6-5 and J usage is TRBJ2-1; weak D call: TRBD1 (6 bases). CDR1 and CDR2 from the germline V gene are MNHEY and SVGAGI. The V gene lost 4 bases and the J gene lost 6 bases, with 19 bases spanning the gap. The CDR3 is made up of 16 amino acids. CDR3 sequence (DNA): TGTGCCAGCAGTTTCTACGGATCGAACAGGGCCAATGAGCAGTTCTTC. This sequence encodes CASSFYGSNRANEQFF.

This clonotype appeared many times. The rearrangement uses TRBV3-1 and TRBJ2-3; D uncertain. This CDR3 comprises 16 residues. V dropped 5 bases and J dropped 0 bases, with 15 bases sitting between them. Germline CDR1 reads LGHDT; CDR2 reads YNNKEL (reference sequence). CDR3 nucleotide sequence: TGTGCCAGCAGCTCCCTCGAACTGTCTAGCACAGATACGCAGTATTTT. Amino acids: CASSSLELSSTDTQYF.

This clonotype was observed many times. The chain carries TRBV12-3 or TRBV12-4 and TRBJ1-5; TRBD1 might be the D (5 bases). V was trimmed by 9 bases and J by 3 bases, leaving 9 bases between them. The CDR3 loop spans 12 amino acids. The CDR3 nucleotides are TGTGCCAGTCGGGGCCCCAATCAGCCCCAGCATTTT. Encoded protein: CASRGPNQPQHF.